This entry lists 13 T cell receptor beta chains sequenced from one sample in a study of cytomegalovirus exposure and HLA in healthy donors. The PCR ran on 60 Vbeta and 13 Jbeta primers. Sequencing was performed with immunoSEQ multiplex PCR; in TCRdb, only in-frame clones are kept and a portion is missing. The table shows fewer than 350,000 clones, with 70% to 90% occurring only once. What was sequenced was PBMCs. The receptors here all came from a woman younger than 30 in good health and CMV-seronegative.

This chain links TRBV20-1 with TRBJ2-7; a possible D gene is TRBD1 (6 bases). Germline V gene lookup returns CDR1 DFQATT and CDR2 SNEGSKA (reference sequence). The CDR3 is made up of 10 amino acids. V was shortened by 8 bases and J by 2 bases, with 7 bases between the two germline ends. DNA of the CDR3: TGCAGTCAGGGGACCTACGAGCAGTACTTC. This translates into CSQGTYEQYF.

Notes on this clone: At the DNA level, this CDR3 is encoded by other sequences in the same sample as well. The chain has TRBV11-2 and TRBJ2-7, with a weak D call TRBD2 (6 bases). The V end was cut by 3 bases, the J end by 0 bases, with 9 bases between. In germline, CDR1 is SGHAT, CDR2 FQNNGV. This CDR3 has 14 residues. The CDR3 bases are TGTGCCAGCAGCTTGGGGGGACTCTCCTACGAGCAGTACTTC. Protein sequence: CASSLGGLSYEQYF.

The CDR3 DNA follows: TGTGCCAGCAGCTTGGGAGGTAGCGGGCAAGAGACCCAGTACTTC. Translated, it gives CASSLGGSGQETQYF. V gene TRBV5-6 combines with J gene TRBJ2-5, with 7 positions matching TRBD2. CDR1 is SGHDT, CDR2 YYEEEE, per germline. The ends lost 0 bases at V and 2 bases at J; junction bases unmatched: 4. The CDR3 is made up of 15 amino acids.

This clone was found many times. V and J are TRBV6-6 and TRBJ2-7, with a weak D call TRBD2 (8 bases). The ends were cut back, 6 bases at V and 4 bases at J, with 19 bases in the middle. CDR1 and CDR2 from the germline V gene are MNHNY and SVGAGI (reference sequence). The CDR3 has 15 amino acids. The CDR3 protein is CASRDREAGEYEQYF. The DNA of the CDR3 is TGTGCCAGCAGAGACAGGGAAGCGGGGGAGTACGAGCAGTACTTC.

The chain is built from TRBV19 and TRBJ1-6; D not resolved. The germline V and J ends were trimmed by 8 bases and 0 bases, with 14 bases remaining between them. The germline gives CDR1 LNHDA, CDR2 SQIVND (reference sequence). This CDR3 contains 16 residues. The CDR3 region has the DNA TGTGCCAGTGGTCCCCCTTTGAGCTCCTATAATTCACCCCTCCACTTT. Its protein product is CASGPPLSSYNSPLHF.

On this clone itself: At one of its ends the junction is not consistent with the germline gene, which may arise from a read error. The chain employs TRBV7-9 and TRBJ2-7, with 11 bases that match TRBD1. In germline, CDR1 is SEHNR, CDR2 FQNEAQ (reference sequence). CDR3 length equals 16 residues. The CDR3 spells CSSSLGDRGSPYEQYF. CDR3 DNA sequence: TGTTCCAGCAGCTTAGGGGACAGGGGGTCGCCCTACGAGCAGTACTTC.

The J gene is TRBJ1-5, the V gene TRBV27, with D maybe TRBD1 (5 bases). Germline-derived CDR1 and CDR2 are MNHEY and SMNVEV (reference sequence). Trimming pared 6 bases from V and 1 base from J, leaving 13 bases between. The CDR3 runs 15 residues. DNA for the CDR3: TGTGCCAGCAGACCTGCCTCAGGGAGCAATCAGCCCCAGCATTTT. It translates to CASRPASGSNQPQHF.

This chain uses TRBV4-1 with TRBJ2-4; D is unclear. Germline V gene lookup returns CDR1 MGHRA and CDR2 YSYEKL. This CDR3 has 13 amino acids. The V end lost 1 base, the J end lost 8 bases, and 9 bases lay between the germline ends. The chain's CDR3 is CASSQGRVDIQYF. DNA of the CDR3: TGCGCCAGCAGCCAAGGCCGGGTGGACATTCAGTACTTC.

This clone was seen once. The chain recombines TRBV7-9 with TRBJ1-1, with D possibly matching TRBD1 (5 bases). The V gene lost 1 base and the J gene lost 8 bases, with 8 bases spanning the gap. Germline lookup yields CDR1 SEHNR and CDR2 FQNEAQ (reference sequence). This CDR3 spans 12 amino acids. CDR3 loop: CASSLGSGEAFF. In nucleotides, the CDR3 is TGTGCCAGCAGCTTAGGATCAGGGGAAGCTTTCTTT.

The V call is TRBV27, the J call TRBJ1-5; 8 nucleotides agree with TRBD1. Unmatched junction bases numbered 7, after V lost 5 bases and J lost 4 bases. The length of the CDR3 is 15 residues. Germline V gene sequence: CDR1 MNHEY, CDR2 SMNVEV (reference sequence). Here the CDR3 reads CASSPDRDVNQPQHF. CDR3 nucleotides: TGTGCCAGCAGTCCGGACAGGGATGTTAATCAGCCCCAGCATTTT.

J is TRBJ1-5 and V is TRBV7-8; tentatively, D is TRBD1 (6 bases). Germline values: CDR1 SGHVS, CDR2 FQNEAQ. The CDR3 has 14 amino acids. Deletions cut 3 bases from V and 2 bases from J, with 8 bases between. CDR3 sequence (DNA): TGTGCCAGCAGCTTCCCAGGGGGCAATCAGCCCCAGCATTTT. Translation gives CASSFPGGNQPQHF. Combining the CDR3 with reference TRBV7-8 and TRBJ1-5 gives the whole variable domain GAGVSQSPRYKVAKRGQDVALRCDPISGHVSLFWYQQALGQGPEFLTYFQNEAQLDKSGLPSDRFFAERPEGSVSTLKIQRTQQEDSAVYLCASSFPGGNQPQHFGDGTRLSIL.

The J gene is TRBJ2-1, the V gene TRBV27; no reliable D call. CDR1 MNHEY and CDR2 SMNVEV come from the germline V gene (reference sequence). The length of the CDR3 is 15 residues. With 5 bases removed from V and 0 bases from J, the gap between germline ends came to 11 bases. For the CDR3, the DNA is TGTGCCAGCAGTCCCCTTCCCAGCTCCTACAATGAGCAGTTCTTC. Residues: CASSPLPSSYNEQFF.

The V and J genes are TRBV11-2 and TRBJ2-7, with D perhaps TRBD2 (5 bases). CDR1 and CDR2 (germline): SGHAT, FQNNGV. Trimming cost V 6 bases and J 5 bases, with 14 bases left between them. The CDR3 has 13 amino acids. CDR3 nucleotides: TGTGCCAGCAGTCCTGGGAGTCAGCACGAGCAGTACTTC. This codes for CASSPGSQHEQYF.